This TCR beta chain stems from a study of T cell repertoires in aging, cancer and after chemotherapy. This clonotype was recorded a few times. The antigen is unknown. Amplification of TCR beta used genomic DNA extracted from peripheral blood. A mixed TRB-A/B primer pool amplified rearranged TRB by multiplex touch-down PCR. TCRdb reanalysed the multiplex PCR reads using MiXCR and keeps one entry per CDR3 protein. Of under 9,000 distinct CDR3 sequences in the sample, 20% to 25% are singletons; the top ten hold roughly 2.7%. The CDR3 has 21 amino acids. Germline lookup yields CDR1 SGHTA and CDR2 FQGNSA. Losses at the gene ends were 1 base for V and 5 bases for J; bases not matched to a gene: 21. Broader study findings: Median generation probability rose over the chemotherapy interval in each cancer cohort, suggesting rebound thymic output. Age-matched healthy donors had significantly more diverse, less clonal blood TCR repertoires than untreated cancer patients.

The chain is built from TRBV7-2 and TRBJ2-5; 11 bases agree with TRBD2. This receptor was identified in a human donor with a blood cancer. The sequencing input was blood. CDR3 in amino acids: CASSLGVLAGGPRGSSETQYF. In DNA form, the CDR3 reads TGTGCCAGCAGCTTAGGGGTGCTAGCGGGAGGTCCAAGGGGGAGCTCGGAGACCCAGTACTTC.